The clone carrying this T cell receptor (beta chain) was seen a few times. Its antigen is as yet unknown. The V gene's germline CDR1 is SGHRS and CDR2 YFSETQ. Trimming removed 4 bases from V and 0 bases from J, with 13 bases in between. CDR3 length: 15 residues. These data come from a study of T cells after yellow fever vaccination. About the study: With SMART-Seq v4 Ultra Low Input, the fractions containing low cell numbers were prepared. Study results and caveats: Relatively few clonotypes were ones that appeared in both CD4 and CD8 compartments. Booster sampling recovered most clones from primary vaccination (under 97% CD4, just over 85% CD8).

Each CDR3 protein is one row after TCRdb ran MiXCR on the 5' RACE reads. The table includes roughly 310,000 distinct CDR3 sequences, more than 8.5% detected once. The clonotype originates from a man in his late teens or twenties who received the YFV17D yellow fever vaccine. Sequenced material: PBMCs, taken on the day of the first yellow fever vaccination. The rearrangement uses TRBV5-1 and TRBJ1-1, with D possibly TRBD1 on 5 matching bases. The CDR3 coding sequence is TGCGCCAGCAGCCTGGGGGGAAATTTGAACACTGAAGCTTTCTTT. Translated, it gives CASSLGGNLNTEAFF.